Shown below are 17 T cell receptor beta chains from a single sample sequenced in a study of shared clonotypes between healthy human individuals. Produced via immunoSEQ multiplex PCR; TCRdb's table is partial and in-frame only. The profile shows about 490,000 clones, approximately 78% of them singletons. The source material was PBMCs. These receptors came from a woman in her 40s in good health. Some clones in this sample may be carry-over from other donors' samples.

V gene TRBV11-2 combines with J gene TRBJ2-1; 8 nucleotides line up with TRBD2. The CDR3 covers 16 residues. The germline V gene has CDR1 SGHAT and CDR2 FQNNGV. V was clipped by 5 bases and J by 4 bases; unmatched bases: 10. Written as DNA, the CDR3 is TGTGCCAGCAGCCCCCCGGGACTAGACCTATACAATGAGCAGTTCTTC. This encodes CASSPPGLDLYNEQFF.

The CDR3: CASSQFFGGAMWANVLTF. DNA of the CDR3: TGCGCCAGCAGCCAATTCTTTGGGGGAGCTATGTGGGCCAACGTCCTGACTTTC. The genes are TRBV4-1 and TRBJ2-6; D assignment may be TRBD1 or TRBD2 (5 bases each). CDR1 is MGHRA, CDR2 YSYEKL, per germline. The ends were cut back, 2 bases at V and 5 bases at J, with 19 bases in the middle. This CDR3 has 18 amino acids.

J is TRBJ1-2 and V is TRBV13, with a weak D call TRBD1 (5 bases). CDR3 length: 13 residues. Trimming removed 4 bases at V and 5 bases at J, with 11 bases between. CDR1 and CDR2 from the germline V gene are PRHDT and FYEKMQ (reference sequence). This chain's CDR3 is CASSWGDHYGYTF. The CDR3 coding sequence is TGTGCCAGCAGCTGGGGGGATCATTATGGCTACACCTTC.

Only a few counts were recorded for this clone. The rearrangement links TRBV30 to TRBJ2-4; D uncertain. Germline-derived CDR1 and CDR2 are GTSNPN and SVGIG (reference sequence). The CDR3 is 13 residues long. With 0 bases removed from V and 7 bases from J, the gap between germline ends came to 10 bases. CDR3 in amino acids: CAWSVGTRNIQYF. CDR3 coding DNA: TGTGCCTGGAGTGTGGGAACAAGGAACATTCAGTACTTC.

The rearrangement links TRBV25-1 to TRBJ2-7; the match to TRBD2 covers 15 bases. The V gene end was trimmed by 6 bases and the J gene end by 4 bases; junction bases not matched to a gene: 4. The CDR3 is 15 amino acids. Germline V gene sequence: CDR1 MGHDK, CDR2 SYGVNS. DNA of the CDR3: TGTGCCAGCAGGGGGACTAGCGGGAGGCTGTACGAGCAGTACTTC. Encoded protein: CASRGTSGRLYEQYF.

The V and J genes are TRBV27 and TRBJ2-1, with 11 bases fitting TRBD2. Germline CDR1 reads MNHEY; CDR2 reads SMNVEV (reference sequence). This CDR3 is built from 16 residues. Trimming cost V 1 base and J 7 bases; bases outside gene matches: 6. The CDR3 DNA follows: TGTGCCAGCAGTTTATTCTTTACTAGCGGGAGTAATGAGCAGTTCTTC. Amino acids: CASSLFFTSGSNEQFF.

As DNA, the CDR3 is TGTGCCAGCAGCAACCGTGGGACTAGCTACCCGGAGACCCAGTACTTC. Its translation: CASSNRGTSYPETQYF. The chain couples TRBV7-2 to TRBJ2-5; 9 nucleotides match TRBD2. This CDR3 comprises 16 residues. CDR1 SGHTA and CDR2 FQGNSA come from the germline V gene. V shed 5 bases, J shed 5 bases, and the junction held 12 bases outside the gene matches.

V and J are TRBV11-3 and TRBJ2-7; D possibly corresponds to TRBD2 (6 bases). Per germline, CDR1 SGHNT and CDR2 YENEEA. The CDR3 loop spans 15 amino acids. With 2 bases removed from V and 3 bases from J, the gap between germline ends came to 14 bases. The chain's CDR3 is CASSLNAGAGYEQYF. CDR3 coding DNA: TGTGCCAGCAGCTTAAACGCCGGAGCGGGCTACGAGCAGTACTTC.

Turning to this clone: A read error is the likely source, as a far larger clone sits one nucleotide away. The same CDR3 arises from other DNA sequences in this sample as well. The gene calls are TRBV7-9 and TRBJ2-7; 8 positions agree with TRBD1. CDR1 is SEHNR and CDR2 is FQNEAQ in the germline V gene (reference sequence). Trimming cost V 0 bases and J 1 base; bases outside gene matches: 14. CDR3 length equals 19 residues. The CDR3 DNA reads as TGTGCCAGCAGCTTAGCGGTGAGAACAGGGGGATTGGGGTCCTACGAGCAGTACTTC. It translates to CASSLAVRTGGLGSYEQYF. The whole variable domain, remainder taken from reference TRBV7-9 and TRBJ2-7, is DTGVSQNPRHKITKRGQNVTFRCDPISEHNRLYWYRQTLGQGPEFLTYFQNEAQLEKSRLLSDRFSAERPKGSFSTLEIQRTEQGDSAMYLCASSLAVRTGGLGSYEQYFGPGTRLTVT.

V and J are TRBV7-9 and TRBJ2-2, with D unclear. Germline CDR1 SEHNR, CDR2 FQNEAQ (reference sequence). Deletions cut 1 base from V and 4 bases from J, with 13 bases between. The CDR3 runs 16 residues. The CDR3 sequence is CASSLVQVESTGELFF. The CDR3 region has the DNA TGTGCCAGCAGCTTAGTCCAGGTGGAGTCCACCGGGGAGCTGTTTTTT. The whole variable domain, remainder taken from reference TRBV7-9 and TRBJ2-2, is DTGVSQNPRHKITKRGQNVTFRCDPISEHNRLYWYRQTLGQGPEFLTYFQNEAQLEKSRLLSDRFSAERPKGSFSTLEIQRTEQGDSAMYLCASSLVQVESTGELFFGEGSRLTVL.

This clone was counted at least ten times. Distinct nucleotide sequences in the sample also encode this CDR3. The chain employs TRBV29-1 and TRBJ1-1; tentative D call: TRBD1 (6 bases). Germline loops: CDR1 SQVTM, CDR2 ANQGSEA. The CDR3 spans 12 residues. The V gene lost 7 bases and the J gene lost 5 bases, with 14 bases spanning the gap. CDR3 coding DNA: TGCAGCGCTTACTTCAGGGGTACTGAAGCTTTCTTT. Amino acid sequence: CSAYFRGTEAFF.

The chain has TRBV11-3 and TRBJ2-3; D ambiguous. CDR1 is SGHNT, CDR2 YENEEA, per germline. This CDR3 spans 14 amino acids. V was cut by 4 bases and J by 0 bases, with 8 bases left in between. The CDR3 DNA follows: TGTGCCAGCAGCTCTCCTGACAGCACAGATACGCAGTATTTT. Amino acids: CASSSPDSTDTQYF.

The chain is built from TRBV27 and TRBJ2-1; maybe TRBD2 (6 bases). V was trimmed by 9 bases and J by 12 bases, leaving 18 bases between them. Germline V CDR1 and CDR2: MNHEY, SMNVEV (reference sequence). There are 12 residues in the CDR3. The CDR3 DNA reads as TGTGCCAGTTTAGGTGCCGGGAGTTCGCAGTTCTTC. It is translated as CASLGAGSSQFF.

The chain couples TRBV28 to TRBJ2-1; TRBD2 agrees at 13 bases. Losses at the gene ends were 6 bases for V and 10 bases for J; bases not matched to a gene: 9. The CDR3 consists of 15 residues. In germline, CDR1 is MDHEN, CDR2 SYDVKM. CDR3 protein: CASRPPTSGRAEQFF. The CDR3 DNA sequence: TGTGCCAGCAGACCTCCAACTAGCGGGAGGGCCGAGCAGTTCTTC.

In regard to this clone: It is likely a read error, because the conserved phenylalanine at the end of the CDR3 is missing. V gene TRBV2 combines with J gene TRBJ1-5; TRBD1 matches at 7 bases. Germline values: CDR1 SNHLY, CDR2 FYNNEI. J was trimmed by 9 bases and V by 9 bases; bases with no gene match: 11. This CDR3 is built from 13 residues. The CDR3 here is CASHGTVKVPQHL. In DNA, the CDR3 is TGTGCCAGTCACGGGACAGTGAAGGTGCCCCAGCATCTT.

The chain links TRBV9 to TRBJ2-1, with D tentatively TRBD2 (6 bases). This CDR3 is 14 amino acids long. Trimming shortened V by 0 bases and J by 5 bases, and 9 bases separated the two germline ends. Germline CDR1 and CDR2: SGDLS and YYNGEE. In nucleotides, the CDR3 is TGTGCCAGCAGCGTAGACCCGGGAGACAATGAGCAGTTCTTC. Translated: CASSVDPGDNEQFF.

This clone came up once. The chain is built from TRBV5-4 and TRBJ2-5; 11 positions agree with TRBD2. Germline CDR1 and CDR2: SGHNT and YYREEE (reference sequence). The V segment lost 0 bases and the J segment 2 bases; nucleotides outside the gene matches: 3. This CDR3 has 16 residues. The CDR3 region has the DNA TGTGCCAGCAGCTTGGCCGGGACTAGCGGTCAAGAGACCCAGTACTTC. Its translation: CASSLAGTSGQETQYF.